This is a list of T cell receptor beta chains from one sample in a study of early T cells in non-severe SARS-CoV-2 infection. TCRdb ran MiXCR on the 5' RACE reads and lists one entry per CDR3 protein. The profile shows around 56,000 distinct CDR3 sequences, less than 9.5% of them singletons. The sequences come from whole blood, collected at baseline. Receptors originate from an adult who was a healthcare worker with PCR-confirmed SARS-CoV-2 infection or an uninfected control (not recorded which). CDR3s include the opening cysteine and the closing phenylalanine or tryptophan. D genes are given only for firm matches. Expanded clones are given a class, and other clones once, few, many or no size at all.

v_call,clone_size,j_call,d_call,cdr3_nt,cdr3_aa
TRBV7-3,many,TRBJ2-1,.,TGTGCCAGCAGCTCGGGCCCCTACACAGATAATGAGCAGTTCTTC,CASSSGPYTDNEQFF
TRBV10-2,many,TRBJ2-4,.,TGCGCCAGCAGTGAGGAAGGGCTATCGGTGAGAACCATTCAGTACTTC,CASSEEGLSVRTIQYF
TRBV7-9,many,TRBJ2-3,.,TGTGCCAGCAGCTCAAATACAGGTGGAACAGATACGCAGTATTTT,CASSSNTGGTDTQYF
TRBV18,.,TRBJ2-1,.,TGTGCCAGCACCACCGGGACTCCACAGCACAATGAGCAGTTCTTC,CASTTGTPQHNEQFF
TRBV19,many,TRBJ1-5,.,TGTGCCAGTAGGACCGCTAAATCGGTAGTTTGGCAGCCCCAGCATTTT,CASRTAKSVVWQPQHF
TRBV4-3,many,TRBJ2-1,.,TGCGCCAGCAGCCATCCTGGGATCAATGAGCAGTTCTTC,CASSHPGINEQFF
TRBV19,many,TRBJ2-1,.,TGTGCCAGTAGTCCCGGGATCTCCTACAATGAGCAGTTCTTC,CASSPGISYNEQFF
TRBV2,many,TRBJ2-1,TRBD2,TGTGCCAGCAGCTTCCGCTCGGCGGGAGGAGTCTTTTACAATGAGCAGTTCTTC,CASSFRSAGGVFYNEQFF
TRBV20-1,many,TRBJ1-1,.,TGCAGTGCTAGTAGGGGTAGAGACACTGAAGCTTTCTTT,CSASRGRDTEAFF
TRBV20-1,many,TRBJ2-7,TRBD2,TGCAGTGCGGAGAGCGGGAGCTCCTACGAGCAGTACTTC,CSAESGSSYEQYF
TRBV19,.,TRBJ1-2,TRBD1,TGTGCCAGTAGTAATACAGGGGGCGCTTACGGCTACACCTTC,CASSNTGGAYGYTF
TRBV28,.,TRBJ2-3,TRBD2,TGTGCCAGCAGTTTGGGGACTAGCGGGTTCACAGATACGCAGTATTTT,CASSLGTSGFTDTQYF
TRBV18,many,TRBJ2-7,TRBD2,TGTGCCAGCTCACCGGGACTAGCGGGGGTAGACGAGCAGTACTTC,CASSPGLAGVDEQYF
TRBV20-1,many,TRBJ1-2,.,TGCAGTGCTAGTGTGGGCGACTATGGCTACACCTTC,CSASVGDYGYTF
TRBV4-1,many,TRBJ2-7,TRBD2,TGCGCCAGCAGCCAGGCTAGCGGGAGAGGGAGCTCCTACGAGCAGTACTTC,CASSQASGRGSSYEQYF
TRBV24-1,few,TRBJ1-1,.,TGTGCCACCAAGGGGGATACTGAAGCTTTCTTT,CATKGDTEAFF
TRBV11-1,many,TRBJ2-3,.,TGTGCCAGCAGCTTATCTATAGGGGCCAAAGATACGCAGTATTTT,CASSLSIGAKDTQYF
TRBV3-1,few,TRBJ1-5,.,TGTGCCAGCAGCTACGGGGGGAACAATCAGCCCCAGCATTTT,CASSYGGNNQPQHF
TRBV19,few,TRBJ2-1,.,TGTGCCAGTAGTATTACGACCCCTGACTATTCTGTCTCCTACAATGAGCAGTTCTTC,CASSITTPDYSVSYNEQFF
TRBV28,many,TRBJ1-4,TRBD1,TGTGCCAGCAGACCCGGGACAGGGGGTATTGGCCTTACTGAAAAACTGTTTTTT,CASRPGTGGIGLTEKLFF
TRBV27,few,TRBJ2-1,.,TGTGCCAGCAGTTTAGTCAGAGACAATGAGCAGTTCTTC,CASSLVRDNEQFF
TRBV15,many,TRBJ1-6,.,TGTGCCACCAGCAGAGATGGGGCACATAATTCACCCCTCCACTTT,CATSRDGAHNSPLHF
TRBV7-8,many,TRBJ2-7,TRBD2,TGTGCCAGCCGGCCGACTAGCGGGAGTTTCAACGAGCAGTACTTC,CASRPTSGSFNEQYF
TRBV5-1,many,TRBJ2-3,.,TGCGCCAGCAGCTGGACCACAAGCACAGATACGCAGTATTTT,CASSWTTSTDTQYF
TRBV29-1,many,TRBJ1-1,TRBD1,TGCAGCGTTGCTGGGGACAGCCAAGTGATGAACACTGAAGCTTTCTTT,CSVAGDSQVMNTEAFF
TRBV29-1,many,TRBJ2-7,.,TGCAGCGTTGAAGTTACGGGCAGTTCATCCTACGAGCAGTACTTC,CSVEVTGSSSYEQYF
TRBV10-3,.,TRBJ2-7,TRBD2,TGTGCCACCCTACTAGCGGGAGCAGGGGAGCAGTACTTC,CATLLAGAGEQYF
TRBV6-2/TRBV6-3,.,TRBJ1-1,.,TGTGCCAGCAGTTACGGACGGGGGTACACTGAAGCTTTCTTT,CASSYGRGYTEAFF
TRBV6-6,many,TRBJ1-5,.,TGTGCCAGCAGTTACTCTGGGCGTTTTAGATATAGCAATCAGCCCCAGCATTTT,CASSYSGRFRYSNQPQHF
TRBV27,.,TRBJ2-2,.,TGTGCCAGCAGCCCCTCGGTCACCGGGGAGCTGTTTTTT,CASSPSVTGELFF
TRBV7-6,few,TRBJ2-1,TRBD2,TGTGCCAGCAGCGCCCGACTAGCGGGAGGAACCTACAATGAGCAGTTCTTC,CASSARLAGGTYNEQFF
TRBV7-9,few,TRBJ2-1,TRBD2,TGTGCCAGCAGCTTAGGGCCTCTAGCGGGACAAACTAATGAGCAGTTCTTC,CASSLGPLAGQTNEQFF